One sample yielded the 17 T cell receptor beta chains listed below, sequenced in a study of human T cells and chemical hapten exposure. TCRdb re-derived calls from the RACE reads in MiXCR, one entry per CDR3 protein. The sample consists of 210,000 or so distinct CDR3 sequences, around 25% of them appearing once. The sample's time point: patch test 3, about 24 weeks after DPC sensitization. Specified treatment: therapeutic diphenylcyclopropenone sensitization with weekly scalp DPC. The sample in question was whole blood, obtained in connection with sensitization to the hapten diphenylcyclopropenone (DPC). These receptors were collected from a woman in her 40s with alopecia areata. Some clones in this sample may be carry-over from other donors' samples.

This clonotype was found a few times. This chain uses TRBV28 with TRBJ2-7; unclear D gene. The CDR3 length is 9 residues. Trimming took off 11 bases at V and 5 bases at J, with 7 bases between the two ends. CDR1 is MDHEN and CDR2 is SYDVKM in the germline V gene. In DNA, the CDR3 is TGTGCCGTTTGGCACGAGCAGTACTTC. Translating it yields CAVWHEQYF.

The chain uses TRBV20-1 and TRBJ2-3, with D perhaps matching TRBD2 (5 bases). Trimming took off 5 bases at V and 1 base at J, with 7 bases between the two ends. CDR3 length equals 12 residues. Per germline, CDR1 DFQATT and CDR2 SNEGSKA (reference sequence). The CDR3 nucleotides read TGCAGTGCTGGGAGAGGCACAGATACGCAGTATTTT. Translated: CSAGRGTDTQYF.

Ten or more counts support this clonotype. The gene calls are TRBV11-2 and TRBJ1-1, with unresolved D. Germline V lookup: CDR1 SGHAT, CDR2 FQNNGV. V dropped 3 bases and J dropped 1 base, with 6 bases sitting between them. The CDR3 runs to 13 residues. The CDR3 sequence: CASSLTENTEAFF. The CDR3 region has the DNA TGTGCCAGCAGCTTGACTGAGAACACTGAAGCTTTCTTT.

This chain connects TRBV5-1 to TRBJ2-7; unclear D gene. The length of the CDR3 is 13 residues. Trimming left V 3 bases short and J 0 bases short, with 7 bases between. Germline values: CDR1 SGHRS, CDR2 YFSETQ. This CDR3 reads CASSSPSSYEQYF. The CDR3 bases are TGCGCCAGCAGCTCACCGAGCTCCTACGAGCAGTACTTC. The whole variable domain, remainder taken from reference TRBV5-1 and TRBJ2-7, is KAGVTQTPRYLIKTRGQQVTLSCSPISGHRSVSWYQQTPGQGLQFLFEYFSETQRNKGNFPGRFSGRQFSNSRSEMNVSTLELGDSALYLCASSSPSSYEQYFGPGTRLTVT.

V gene TRBV5-4 combines with J gene TRBJ2-7; TRBD2 might be the D (7 bases). Germline CDR1 SGHNT, CDR2 YYREEE (reference sequence). This CDR3 has 17 residues. Trimming stripped 4 bases from V and 4 bases from J, with 24 bases between. This chain's CDR3 is CASSGPKASGGGYEQYF. The CDR3 region has the DNA TGTGCCAGCAGCGGCCCCAAAGCTAGCGGAGGGGGGTACGAGCAGTACTTC. The whole variable domain, remainder taken from reference TRBV5-4 and TRBJ2-7, is ETGVTQSPTHLIKTRGQQVTLRCSSQSGHNTVSWYQQALGQGPQFIFQYYREEENGRGNFPPRFSGLQFPNYSSELNVNALELDDSALYLCASSGPKASGGGYEQYFGPGTRLTVT.

V usage is TRBV25-1 and J usage is TRBJ1-6; D ambiguous. This CDR3 has 17 amino acids. Germline lookup yields CDR1 MGHDK and CDR2 SYGVNS. The V gene lost 1 base and the J gene lost 11 bases, with 21 bases spanning the gap. CDR3 coding DNA: TGTGCCAGCAGTGAATTTGGGAGAGGCAGTGTCGTGCCACCCCTCCACTTT. Protein: CASSEFGRGSVVPPLHF.

This clonotype was recorded a few times. This chain uses TRBV6-2 or TRBV6-3 with TRBJ2-3, with D tentatively TRBD2 (5 bases). Per the germline V gene, CDR1 is MNHEY and CDR2 is SVGEGT. The CDR3 consists of 15 residues. V lost 5 bases and J 5 bases, leaving 17 bases between the germline ends. CDR3 loop: CASSPAGISGDTQYF. Written as DNA, the CDR3 is TGTGCCAGCAGTCCCGCCGGGATATCAGGAGATACGCAGTATTTT.

This clonotype was seen more than once but under ten times. The chain combines TRBV28 with TRBJ2-5; 10 bases are shared with TRBD2. The length of the CDR3 is 17 residues. The germline V gene has CDR1 MDHEN and CDR2 SYDVKM. Trimming at V came to 5 bases and at J to 0 bases, leaving 9 bases not matched to a gene. The CDR3 loop is CASSPWVAGGYQETQYF. In DNA, the CDR3 is TGTGCCAGCAGTCCCTGGGTAGCGGGAGGATACCAAGAGACCCAGTACTTC.

This clonotype was picked up many times. V is TRBV29-1 and J is TRBJ2-5, with D perhaps TRBD2 (6 bases). Germline V gene data show CDR1 as SQVTM and CDR2 as ANQGSEA. The CDR3 loop spans 12 amino acids. V was shortened by 5 bases and J by 5 bases, with 12 bases between the two germline ends. This CDR3 is CSVIGRGETQYF. CDR3 bases: TGCAGCGTTATCGGGAGAGGGGAGACCCAGTACTTC.

This clonotype was seen a handful of times. The chain combines TRBV29-1 with TRBJ2-2, with TRBD2 identical over 8 bases. CDR1 SQVTM and CDR2 ANQGSEA come from the germline V gene. With 6 bases clipped from V and 2 bases from J, the junction kept 8 bases outside the gene matches. This CDR3 spans 15 amino acids. For the CDR3, the DNA is TGCAGCGTAGAGAGTAGCGGGACTAACACCGGGGAGCTGTTTTTT. Translation: CSVESSGTNTGELFF.

V gene TRBV20-1 combines with J gene TRBJ1-5; a weak D match, TRBD1 (5 bases). With 5 bases removed from V and 0 bases from J, the gap between germline ends came to 5 bases. This CDR3 has 12 amino acids. Germline CDR1 and CDR2: DFQATT and SNEGSKA (reference sequence). CDR3 sequence (DNA): TGCAGTGCTCAGGGTAGCAATCAGCCCCAGCATTTT. Translating it yields CSAQGSNQPQHF.

CDR3 DNA: TGTGCCAGCAGCTCCCCCGACTATGGCTACACCTTC. It yields the protein CASSSPDYGYTF. The chain is built from TRBV28 and TRBJ1-2; D remains unclear. Per the germline V gene, CDR1 is MDHEN and CDR2 is SYDVKM. The CDR3 runs 12 residues. Trimming left V 6 bases short and J 3 bases short, with 8 bases between.

This clonotype has only a few counts. The rearrangement links TRBV20-1 to TRBJ2-1; 9 bases align to TRBD2. V shed 7 bases, J shed 9 bases, and the junction held 10 bases outside the gene matches. Per the germline V gene, CDR1 is DFQATT and CDR2 is SNEGSKA (reference sequence). CDR3 length: 13 amino acids. This CDR3 reads CSGGGGLRIEQFF. The DNA for the CDR3 is TGCAGTGGCGGGGGGGGCCTCAGGATTGAGCAGTTCTTC.

This clonotype was picked up a small number of times. The chain couples TRBV29-1 to TRBJ1-1, with 8 bases that match TRBD1. The J segment lost 5 bases and the V segment lost 4 bases, leaving 3 bases of the junction unmatched. CDR1 is SQVTM and CDR2 is ANQGSEA in the germline V gene. The CDR3 extends over 12 amino acids. CDR3 in DNA: TGCAGCGTTGCCAGGGGGCTAACTGAAGCTTTCTTT. Its translation is CSVARGLTEAFF.

This chain links TRBV28 with TRBJ2-6; possible D gene TRBD1, 5 bases. Trimming left V 10 bases short and J 4 bases short, with 11 bases between. The CDR3 sequence is 13 residues long. Germline V gives CDR1 MDHEN, CDR2 SYDVKM. CDR3 sequence reads: CATRESGANVLTF. The CDR3 nucleotides read TGTGCCACCAGGGAATCCGGGGCCAACGTCCTGACTTTC.

The V and J genes are TRBV6-5 and TRBJ2-6; D gene ambiguous. This CDR3 region has 15 residues. Per the germline V gene, CDR1 is MNHEY and CDR2 is SVGAGI. V lost 6 bases, J lost 0 bases, and 9 bases lay in between. The CDR3 bases are TGTGCCAGCAGCTACACAAACTCTGGGGCCAACGTCCTGACTTTC. Amino acids: CASSYTNSGANVLTF.

Only a few counts were recorded for this clonotype. The V gene is TRBV20-1, the J gene TRBJ1-1; D is perhaps TRBD1 (6 bases). The CDR3 is made up of 14 amino acids. Germline CDR1 DFQATT, CDR2 SNEGSKA (reference sequence). V was cut by 5 bases and J by 1 base, with 14 bases left in between. The CDR3 DNA follows: TGCAGTGCTGGCGAGACAGGAGCGAACACTGAAGCTTTCTTT. This translates into CSAGETGANTEAFF.